Listed below are T cell receptor beta chains from one sample, sequenced in a study of early T cells in non-severe SARS-CoV-2 infection. TCRdb fed the 5' RACE reads into MiXCR, producing one record per CDR3 protein. The repertoire consists of under 75,000 distinct CDR3 sequences, with more than 9.5% occurring once and the leading ten covering approximately 9.8%. Sequencing input: whole blood. The receptors derive from an adult who was a healthcare worker with PCR-confirmed SARS-CoV-2 infection or an uninfected control (not recorded which). CDR3s include the opening cysteine and the closing phenylalanine or tryptophan.

v_call	j_call	cdr3_aa
TRBV21-1	TRBJ2-5	CASSKEWGQPKQETQYF
TRBV24-1	TRBJ1-1	CATSPGRGGTEAFF
TRBV20-1	TRBJ1-1	CSARNSRDSFFEAFF
TRBV19	TRBJ2-1	CASSPQGKIYNEQFF
TRBV13	TRBJ1-2	CASSLGTVLGYTF
TRBV14	TRBJ1-6	CASSQVRDSPLHF
TRBV29-1	TRBJ2-1	CSVEEAINEQFF
TRBV5-4	TRBJ1-1	CASSLLSLEAFF
TRBV6-5	TRBJ2-5	CASSRIAGQETQYF
TRBV5-5	TRBJ1-5	CASSPRGALGPQHF
TRBV6-2/TRBV6-3	TRBJ2-7	CASSYDRDYEQYF
TRBV19	TRBJ1-5	CASMRDTSNQPQHF
TRBV29-1	TRBJ2-1	CSVEGGHEQFF
TRBV7-3	TRBJ2-3	CASSLGQGAMGTQYF
TRBV12-3/TRBV12-4	TRBJ1-1	CASSAGRDNMNTEAFF
TRBV29-1	TRBJ1-6	CSVGTGLNSPLHF
TRBV20-1	TRBJ1-4	CSARGPGQGGSNEKLFF
TRBV29-1	TRBJ1-5	CSVPVRRQGRDQPQHF
TRBV5-1	TRBJ2-3	CASSLEPSGDTQYF
TRBV12-3/TRBV12-4	TRBJ1-1	CASSPLSQNTEAFF
TRBV7-3	TRBJ2-5	CASSPTGSPQETQYF
TRBV5-1	TRBJ1-1	CASSLIGGADTEAFF
TRBV20-1	TRBJ2-7	CSASLLFYEQYF
TRBV29-1	TRBJ2-7	CSVEGQVVDEQYF